This record covers a single T cell receptor (beta chain). V shed 11 bases and J shed 4 bases, with 12 bases lying between them. The CDR3 sequence is 12 residues long. RNA transcripts were the template for amplifying TCR beta CDR3 regions. The HTBI primer set was used in a first-round RT-PCR of the TCR CDR3. MiXCR, applied by TCRdb to the multiplex PCR reads, yields one record per CDR3 protein. The data hold some 550,000 distinct CDR3 sequences, with more than 15% observed a single time. This specimen belongs to a study of T cells in Graves' hyperthyroidism and ophthalmopathy. Investigators excluded patients with uncontrolled infection, other autoimmune disease, pregnancy or lactation.

Specimen: blood. The clonotype was recovered from a woman between 35 and 50 years old with Graves' ophthalmopathy. This chain links TRBV12-3 or TRBV12-4 with TRBJ1-3; D is uncertain. Here the CDR3 reads CASKTWGNTIYF. As DNA, the CDR3 is TGTGCCTCAAAGACTTGGGGAAACACCATATATTTT.